This TCR beta chain was sequenced for a study of shared clonotypes between healthy human individuals. Concerning this clone: Other DNA sequences within the sample encode an identical CDR3.

Sequencing was performed with immunoSEQ multiplex PCR; in TCRdb, only in-frame clones are kept and a portion is missing. The sample contains some 2,100,000 clones, 95% of which appear only once. The receptor comes from a man aged 18-30 years in good health. Sequencing was carried out using naive CD4+ T cells sorted from blood. Subset of the sample: CD45RA+ positively selected.

CDR3 sequence (DNA): TGTGCCAGCTCACCAGTGGAGTCAGGAAACACCATATATTTT. Residues: CASSPVESGNTIYF. This sequence joins TRBV18 and TRBJ1-3; D gene unclear. The V gene's germline CDR1 is KGHSH and CDR2 LQKENI. V lost 2 bases to trimming and J lost 4 bases, with 9 bases between them. CDR3 length equals 14 residues.